The source of this T cell receptor (beta chain) is a study of identical twins (dated by TCRdb to 2016 to 2017). Looking at the study overall: To test whether fetal clonotypes persist, this study deep-sequenced TCR alpha and beta repertoires from monozygotic twins, from unrelated adults of various ages, and from cord blood. To rule out contamination, replicate twin experiments were performed at different times with different library preparation protocols.

Comment on this clonotype: Its recognized antigen is unknown. Base qualities are missing; no much larger clone stands one base away.

The library was obtained by 5' RACE. Sequencing was carried out with an Illumina HiSeq 2000. A universal primer binding site was added through template switching, and the final cDNA carried a unique molecular identifier so that TCR cDNA molecules could be counted accurately. Specific primers in the conserved constant-segment region were used to synthesize first-strand cDNA for the TCR alpha and beta chains. To control for contamination, every cDNA library carried two barcodes: a SMART-Mk sample barcode plus Illumina barcodes. Two successive PCR steps introduced TruSeq adapter sequences along with Illumina sample barcodes. TCR alpha and beta cDNA libraries were sequenced on the Illumina HiSeq platform with custom primers. On the study's bioinformatics: MiGEC processed the raw reads to extract unique molecular identifiers, while MiXCR was used to determine the CDR3 positions. For each individual, recombination models were inferred using an EM algorithm with the repgenHMM and IGoR tools. Shared clonotype analysis was performed with the tcR package in R, normalizing sharing by the product of cloneset sizes. To study raw recombination without the effects of thymic and clonal selection, out-of-frame nonproductive sequences were analyzed. TCRdb redid the processing of the public reads, applying fastp at Q25 and MiXCR, and retained in-frame beta chains. All rows with the same CDR3 protein become a single entry with the most common DNA and genes. The V and J calls come from TCRdb's annotation, not from the publication. The sample table contains 260,000 or so distinct CDR3 sequences; only one count was recorded for about 7.5% of them. The ten largest clones add up to around 5% of the sample.

Deletion took 6 bases off V and 5 bases off J, with a span of 10 bases between the germline ends. The CDR3, cysteine through phenylalanine, is 13 amino acids long. The CDR3 DNA has 39 bases and is translated from base 1. CDR1 MNHNS and CDR2 SASEGT are derived from the germline V gene. What the research found in general, with its limitations: Conclusions relied on cross-sectional statistical analysis, since the same donors could not be followed over many years. Compared with coincidental sharing between unrelated individuals, out-of-frame TCR alpha sequences shared between twins showed an excess of sequences with low generation probability. In monozygotic twins, recombination models systematically underestimated out-of-frame TCR alpha sharing, but the models matched the sharing seen between unrelated individuals. The excess sharing between twins in beta out-of-frame sequences was weaker because fewer shared sequences reduced the signal-to-noise ratio. Invariant T cells such as MAIT and iNKT could partly confound zero-insertion analyses, although diverse VJ usage argued against such confounding for most clonotypes. Fewer insertions were carried by abundant cord blood beta clonotypes; a weaker similar trend was observed in young adult naive repertoires, while no such trend was observed in memory repertoires.

Every donor in the study was a healthy Caucasian. Three pairs of female monozygotic twins, all aged about 18 to 29 years, were included in the twin cohort. CD4+ and CD8+ T cell populations were isolated with positive isolation kits from Invitrogen. This sample was also put to use in a study of yellow fever vaccine responses in identical twins. As the second publication notes: The T cell response to vaccination in identical twins was reported by the authors to appear partly convergent and partly personalized. Focusing on identical twins, the study followed the T cell clones that responded to the vaccine, and did so with precision.

This receptor was obtained from a woman younger than 30 in good health. The sample was CD8+ T cells sorted from blood. Here the chain combines TRBV6-1 and TRBJ1-4; perhaps TRBD1 is the D gene, with 6 bases matching. The encoded CDR3 is CASSWDTNEKLFF. Here is the DNA: TGTGCCAGCAGCTGGGACACAAATGAAAAACTGTTTTTT.